This TCR beta chain originates from a study of cytomegalovirus exposure and HLA in healthy donors. The PCR ran on 60 Vbeta and 13 Jbeta primers. The method was immunoSEQ multiplex PCR; TCRdb's version includes in-frame clones alone and lacks a portion of them. Here the sample spans about 190,000 clones, around 75% being singletons. This CDR3 has 15 residues. V was trimmed by 2 bases and J by 2 bases, leaving 7 bases between them. Germline CDR1 reads MDHEN; CDR2 reads SYDVKM. Sample: PBMCs. This chain uses TRBV28 with TRBJ2-6; TRBD1 might be the D (6 bases). The receptor's source is a woman aged 30 to 39 in good health and CMV-seropositive. CDR3 in DNA: TGTGCCAGCAGTTTACAGGGGACTGGGGCCAACGTCCTGACTTTC. As protein: CASSLQGTGANVLTF.